This T cell receptor (beta chain) was identified during a study of cytotoxic CD8 clonotypes in ibrutinib-treated CLL. The CDR3 spans 14 residues. Germline loops: CDR1 KGHSH, CDR2 LQKENI. V was cut by 6 bases and J by 5 bases, with 13 bases left in between. Sequenced by immunoSEQ multiplex PCR; TCRdb stores in-frame clones only, minus some. The sample lists approximately 130,000 clones, 84% occurring once. The TCR was taken from a human donor with chronic lymphocytic leukemia. The chain couples TRBV18 to TRBJ1-4; maybe TRBD1 (6 bases). The specimen comprised PBMCs, sampled after 24 months of ibrutinib treatment. The CDR3 nucleotides are TGTGCCAGCTCCCCCGGACAGACCAATGAAAAACTGTTTTTT. It encodes CASSPGQTNEKLFF.